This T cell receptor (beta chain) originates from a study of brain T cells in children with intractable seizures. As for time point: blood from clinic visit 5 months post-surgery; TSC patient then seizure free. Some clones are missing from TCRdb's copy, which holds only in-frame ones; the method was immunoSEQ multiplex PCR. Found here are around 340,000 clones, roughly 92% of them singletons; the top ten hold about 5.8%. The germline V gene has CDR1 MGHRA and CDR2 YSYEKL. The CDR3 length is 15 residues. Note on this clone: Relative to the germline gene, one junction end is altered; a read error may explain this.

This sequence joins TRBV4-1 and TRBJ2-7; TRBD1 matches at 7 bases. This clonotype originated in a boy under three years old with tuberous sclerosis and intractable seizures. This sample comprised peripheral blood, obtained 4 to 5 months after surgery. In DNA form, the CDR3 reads TGCGCCAGCAGCCAATCTCTTGGACAGGTCTACGGGCAGTACTTC. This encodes CASSQSLGQVYGQYF.